This T cell receptor (beta chain) was identified during a study of Graves' ophthalmopathy and Graves' hyperthyroidism. Study results and limitations: Also, most clonotypes expanded in the thyroid above 0.001 frequency appeared in blood. Separation of ophthalmopathy from stable hyperthyroidism was achieved by a 13-signature model, at around 88% sensitivity and under 82% specificity.

Comment on this clonotype: What it recognizes is unknown.

As the template, RNA transcripts were used to amplify TCR beta CDR3 regions. The authors performed first-round RT-PCR with HTBI primers and then a second-round multiplex PCR. One entry per CDR3 protein results from TCRdb running MiXCR on the multiplex PCR reads. Of 260,000 or so distinct CDR3 sequences listed, less than 55% were seen once; the top ten hold less than 60%. The source of this sequence is an adult man with Graves' ophthalmopathy. Source material: peripheral blood.

CDR3 sequence (DNA): TGTGCCAGCAGTGGACTAGGTAGAGGTGAGACCCAGTACTTC. Its protein is CASSGLGRGETQYF. The chain employs TRBV11-1 and TRBJ2-5; 7 positions match TRBD2. Germline CDR1 SGHAT, CDR2 FQDESV (reference sequence). V lost 6 bases to trimming and J lost 5 bases; unmatched junction nucleotides: 9. The CDR3 covers 14 residues.